The 24 T cell receptor beta chains below were found in one sample sequenced in a study of cytomegalovirus exposure and HLA in healthy donors. Here immunoSEQ multiplex PCR was the method, and the copy in TCRdb shows in-frame clones only, minus some. The repertoire consists of about 120,000 clones, with about 87% occurring once and the leading ten covering approximately 2%. Sequencing used PBMCs. The receptors derive from a man aged 18 to 30 in good health and CMV-seronegative.

This clone was picked up one time. V gene TRBV27 combines with J gene TRBJ1-2; the match to TRBD1 covers 7 bases. J was trimmed by 8 bases and V by 6 bases; bases with no gene match: 12. Germline CDR1 and CDR2: MNHEY and SMNVEV (reference sequence). This CDR3 comprises 14 residues. Written as DNA, the CDR3 is TGTGCCAGCAGCGCCTATGACAGGGTGGAGGGCTACACCTTC. Encoded protein: CASSAYDRVEGYTF.

The J gene is TRBJ2-1, the V gene TRBV6-6; 14 nucleotides match TRBD2. The V segment lost 0 bases and the J segment 15 bases; nucleotides outside the gene matches: 4. The germline V gene has CDR1 MNHNY and CDR2 SVGAGI (reference sequence). The CDR3 runs 14 residues. The DNA of the CDR3 is TGTGCCAGCAGTTACTCGACTAGCGGGAGGGACAGGTTCTTC. Protein sequence: CASSYSTSGRDRFF.

J is TRBJ1-2 and V is TRBV7-2; possibly TRBD1 for D (6 bases). The CDR3 spans 15 residues. Germline assignment: CDR1 SGHTA and CDR2 FQGNSA. Trimming shortened V by 0 bases and J by 5 bases, and 13 bases separated the two germline ends. CDR3 nucleotides: TGTGCCAGCAGCTTAGCGCCAGGACAGCAATATGGCTACACCTTC. It is translated as CASSLAPGQQYGYTF.

This sequence joins TRBV2 and TRBJ2-3; D gene uncertain. Trimming removed 4 bases from V and 2 bases from J, with 13 bases in between. The CDR3 is 15 amino acids. From germline, CDR1 is SNHLY and CDR2 FYNNEI. CDR3: CASSGLQPNTDTQYF. CDR3 nucleotides: TGTGCCAGCAGTGGGTTACAACCCAACACAGATACGCAGTATTTT.

The chain recombines TRBV4-1 with TRBJ2-2, with 7 bases matching TRBD1. Per the germline V gene, CDR1 is MGHRA and CDR2 is YSYEKL. With V trimmed by 1 base and J by 0 bases, 2 bases remained unmatched. There are 16 residues in the CDR3. The CDR3 nucleotides read TGCGCCAGCAGCCAAGTAGACAGGGCGAACACCGGGGAGCTGTTTTTT. Its translation: CASSQVDRANTGELFF.

This rearrangement joins TRBV5-4 to TRBJ2-7; 10 positions match TRBD1. The CDR3 has 14 amino acids. J was trimmed by 5 bases and V by 2 bases; bases with no gene match: 4. Germline V gene sequence: CDR1 SGHNT, CDR2 YYREEE (reference sequence). CDR3 nucleotide sequence: TGTGCCAGCAGCTTCGGGACAGGGGAGAACGAGCAGTACTTC. Protein product: CASSFGTGENEQYF.

The chain joins TRBV7-2 to TRBJ2-2; D is uncertain. Germline CDR1 reads SGHTA; CDR2 reads FQGNSA. V was clipped by 6 bases and J by 5 bases, with 7 bases between them. The CDR3 runs 12 residues. The CDR3 coding sequence is TGTGCCAGCAGACCTAAAACCGGGGAGCTGTTTTTT. As protein: CASRPKTGELFF.

The chain carries TRBV7-9 and TRBJ2-5; 8 bases match TRBD1. Germline trimming cut 4 bases from V and 2 bases from J; bases unmatched to any gene: 3. Germline loops: CDR1 SEHNR, CDR2 FQNEAQ (reference sequence). CDR3 size: 14 residues. CDR3 residues: CASSSGQEQETQYF. The DNA of the CDR3 is TGTGCCAGCAGCTCGGGACAGGAGCAAGAGACCCAGTACTTC.

This chain links TRBV5-6 with TRBJ2-5; D not certain. The CDR3 runs to 13 residues. Germline loops: CDR1 SGHDT, CDR2 YYEEEE. Trimming cost V 0 bases and J 1 base, with 4 bases left between them. CDR3 residues: CASSLGGQETQYF. CDR3 DNA sequence: TGTGCCAGCAGCTTGGGCGGCCAAGAGACCCAGTACTTC.

The chain recombines TRBV11-2 with TRBJ2-1; tentatively, D is TRBD2 (6 bases). The V and J ends lost 0 bases and 11 bases respectively, with 20 bases between them. CDR3 length: 16 residues. Germline loops: CDR1 SGHAT, CDR2 FQNNGV. DNA of the CDR3: TGTGCCAGCAGCTTAGAACGAACTAGCCAGAATAGAAAGCAGTTCTTC. Translation gives CASSLERTSQNRKQFF.

This clone was seen just once. The chain employs TRBV6-5 and TRBJ2-1; D may be TRBD2 (5 bases). The CDR3 extends over 15 amino acids. The germline V gene encodes CDR1 MNHEY and CDR2 SVGAGI. Trimming stripped 4 bases from V and 0 bases from J, with 10 bases between. The CDR3 DNA is TGTGCCAGCAGTTCCATAGCGAGCTCCTACAATGAGCAGTTCTTC. Amino acid sequence: CASSSIASSYNEQFF.

This clone is a singleton in its sample. V is TRBV4-3 and J is TRBJ1-3, with D possibly matching TRBD1 (6 bases). V gave up 0 bases and J gave up 4 bases, with 13 bases separating them. The germline V gene encodes CDR1 LGHNA and CDR2 YSLEER. This CDR3 region has 16 residues. CDR3 residues: CASSQDRGNAGNTIYF. The CDR3 nucleotides read TGCGCCAGCAGCCAAGACAGGGGAAACGCCGGAAACACCATATATTTT.

The chain employs TRBV6-5 and TRBJ2-3, with TRBD1 identical over 9 bases. From germline, CDR1 is MNHEY and CDR2 SVGAGI. V trimming: 6 bases; J trimming: 5 bases; junction bases outside the gene matches: 6. The CDR3 is made up of 14 amino acids. CDR3 bases: TGTGCCAGCAGGGCTACAGGGGGCAGAGATACGCAGTATTTT. Its protein product is CASRATGGRDTQYF.

The J gene is TRBJ2-2, the V gene TRBV27; TRBD1 agrees at 7 bases. The J segment lost 4 bases and the V segment lost 5 bases, leaving 10 bases of the junction unmatched. CDR3 size: 16 residues. CDR1 is MNHEY and CDR2 is SMNVEV in the germline V gene (reference sequence). The chain's CDR3 is CASSPSTGMSTGELFF. The CDR3 coding sequence is TGTGCCAGCAGTCCTTCGACAGGGATGAGCACCGGGGAGCTGTTTTTT.

This sequence joins TRBV20-1 and TRBJ2-7; D is unclear. V shed 3 bases and J shed 3 bases, with 6 bases lying between them. The CDR3 consists of 11 residues. Germline V lookup: CDR1 DFQATT, CDR2 SNEGSKA (reference sequence). CDR3 sequence reads: CSASLNYEQYF. In nucleotides, the CDR3 is TGCAGTGCTAGTCTTAACTACGAGCAGTACTTC.

This chain uses TRBV7-9 with TRBJ2-1, with 9 bases aligning to TRBD2. The length of the CDR3 is 15 residues. Germline CDR1 reads SEHNR; CDR2 reads FQNEAQ (reference sequence). The V and J ends lost 5 bases and 7 bases, in that order; junction bases with no gene match: 9. The CDR3 spells CASSLMGLAANEQFF. CDR3 sequence (DNA): TGTGCCAGCAGCCTTATGGGACTAGCCGCAAATGAGCAGTTCTTC.

The chain uses TRBV11-3 and TRBJ2-7, with 10 bases that match TRBD2. Germline assignment: CDR1 SGHNT and CDR2 YENEEA. Trimming cost V 6 bases and J 0 bases; bases outside gene matches: 5. CDR3 length: 15 amino acids. The CDR3 protein is CASRPGTSASYEQYF. The CDR3 region has the DNA TGTGCCAGCAGACCCGGGACTAGCGCCTCCTACGAGCAGTACTTC. Looking up the rest from reference TRBV11-3 and TRBJ2-7 gives the full variable domain: EAGVVQSPRYKIIEKKQPVAFWCNPISGHNTLYWYLQNLGQGPELLIRYENEEAVDDSQLPKDRFSAERLKGVDSTLKIQPAELGDSAVYLCASRPGTSASYEQYFGPGTRLTVT.

The chain carries TRBV9 and TRBJ1-6; no clear D. Per germline, CDR1 SGDLS and CDR2 YYNGEE. This CDR3 is 16 amino acids long. The V gene lost 3 bases and the J gene lost 7 bases, with 17 bases spanning the gap. The CDR3 here is CASSAPPGGLNSPLHF. Here the CDR3 DNA reads TGTGCCAGCAGCGCCCCCCCCGGCGGGCTGAATTCACCCCTCCACTTT. The full variable domain, with the rest looked up from reference TRBV9 and TRBJ1-6, is DSGVTQTPKHLITATGQRVTLRCSPRSGDLSVYWYQQSLDQGLQFLIQYYNGEERAKGNILERFSAQQFPDLHSELNLSSLELGDSALYFCASSAPPGGLNSPLHFGNGTRLTVT.

The chain employs TRBV18 and TRBJ1-1; D is unresolved. V was shortened by 0 bases and J by 1 base, with 6 bases between the two germline ends. Germline loops: CDR1 KGHSH, CDR2 LQKENI. The CDR3 spans 14 residues. CDR3 amino acids: CASSPPNGNTEAFF. CDR3 DNA: TGTGCCAGCTCACCACCGAACGGGAACACTGAAGCTTTCTTT. The full variable domain, completed using reference TRBV18 and TRBJ1-1, is NAGVMQNPRHLVRRRGQEARLRCSPMKGHSHVYWYRQLPEEGLKFMVYLQKENIIDESGMPKERFSAEFPKEGPSILRIQQVVRGDSAAYFCASSPPNGNTEAFFGQGTRLTVV.

This chain connects TRBV7-9 to TRBJ2-3, with 7 bases identical to TRBD1. V gave up 5 bases and J gave up 1 base; unmatched junction bases: 6. CDR1 is SEHNR, CDR2 FQNEAQ, per germline (reference sequence). This CDR3 has 15 amino acids. The DNA of the CDR3 is TGTGCCAGCAGCCCCGGACAGGCCCGCACAGATACGCAGTATTTT. Translated, it gives CASSPGQARTDTQYF.

This clone appeared a few times. The chain links TRBV6-6 to TRBJ2-7; maybe TRBD2 (7 bases). The CDR3 sequence is 13 residues long. Germline CDR1 and CDR2: MNHNY and SVGAGI (reference sequence). The V end was cut by 4 bases, the J end by 5 bases, with 12 bases between. The CDR3 DNA follows: TGTGCCAGCAGTTTAACAGGGAGGGACGAGCAGTACTTC. This codes for CASSLTGRDEQYF.

The chain links TRBV2 to TRBJ1-2; 7 positions agree with TRBD1. The CDR3 is made up of 15 amino acids. The V segment lost 4 bases and the J segment 7 bases; nucleotides outside the gene matches: 12. Germline values: CDR1 SNHLY, CDR2 FYNNEI. The DNA for the CDR3 is TGTGCCAGCAGTGTGTTGAGCCAAGGGGGCCCTGGCTACACCTTC. Its protein product is CASSVLSQGGPGYTF.

This rearrangement joins TRBV5-1 to TRBJ1-1, with 8 bases fitting TRBD1. The length of the CDR3 is 14 residues. Germline CDR1 SGHRS, CDR2 YFSETQ. Unmatched junction bases numbered 4, after V lost 5 bases and J lost 1 base. CDR3 DNA sequence: TGCGCCAGCAGAAAGACAGGGGAGAACACTGAAGCTTTCTTT. This sequence encodes CASRKTGENTEAFF.

The chain joins TRBV25-1 to TRBJ1-2; tentative D call: TRBD1 (5 bases). V was trimmed by 6 bases and J by 5 bases, leaving 13 bases between them. From germline, CDR1 is MGHDK and CDR2 SYGVNS. CDR3 length equals 13 residues. The CDR3 region has the DNA TGTGCCAGCAGCCGTGACAGTATTTATGGCTACACCTTC. Its translation is CASSRDSIYGYTF.